These 15 T cell receptor beta chains originate from one sample sequenced in a study of blood T cell repertoires in COVID-19. The assay was immunoSEQ multiplex PCR, and TCRdb's table has in-frame clones only and misses some. The sample gives approximately 94,000 clones, 84% of which show up once; nearly 25% is in the top ten. The sample was peripheral blood. The receptors stem from a human donor in a cohort sampled during active COVID-19.

V is TRBV6-1 and J is TRBJ2-6, with a possible D match to TRBD1 (6 bases). CDR1 and CDR2 from the germline V gene are MNHNS and SASEGT. The CDR3 has 19 amino acids. V was trimmed by 3 bases and J by 1 base, leaving 19 bases between them. CDR3 residues: CASSDFRAGVISGANVLTF. CDR3 in DNA: TGTGCCAGCAGTGATTTTAGGGCAGGGGTAATATCTGGGGCCAACGTCCTGACTTTC.

The chain is built from TRBV5-4 and TRBJ2-1, with 8 bases lining up with TRBD2. Germline lookup yields CDR1 SGHNT and CDR2 YYREEE (reference sequence). CDR3 length: 16 amino acids. The V and J ends lost 2 bases and 3 bases, in that order; junction bases with no gene match: 7. CDR3 sequence reads: CASSFRQLADYNEQFF. The CDR3 nucleotides are TGTGCCAGCAGCTTTCGCCAACTAGCGGACTACAATGAGCAGTTCTTC.

The V and J genes are TRBV27 and TRBJ1-2; no clear D gene. The germline V and J ends were trimmed by 2 bases and 6 bases, with 19 bases remaining between them. The CDR3 length is 16 residues. CDR1 is MNHEY, CDR2 SMNVEV, per germline (reference sequence). The CDR3: CASSLQLNTLHNGYTF. In DNA, the CDR3 is TGTGCCAGCAGTTTACAACTAAATACACTCCATAATGGCTACACCTTC.

This clone was recorded once. This chain uses TRBV2 with TRBJ2-3; 14 nucleotides line up with TRBD2. The CDR3 sequence is 16 residues long. With 6 bases clipped from V and 7 bases from J, the junction kept 9 bases outside the gene matches. Germline V gene lookup returns CDR1 SNHLY and CDR2 FYNNEI. CDR3 sequence (DNA): TGTGCCAGCAGCGCAGGGACTAGCGGGAGTTCAAATACGCAGTATTTT. Translated: CASSAGTSGSSNTQYF.

This clone was seen once. The V and J genes are TRBV19 and TRBJ2-7; 7 bases are shared with TRBD1. The ends lost 7 bases at V and 1 base at J; junction bases unmatched: 7. Germline CDR1 is LNHDA and CDR2 is SQIVND (reference sequence). This CDR3 is 14 amino acids long. CDR3 coding DNA: TGTGCCAGTACCGGACAGGAGAAATCCTACGAGCAGTACTTC. Amino acids: CASTGQEKSYEQYF.

The chain recombines TRBV2 with TRBJ2-3; 7 nucleotides agree with TRBD2. Trimming took 4 bases from V and 6 from J; bases not matched to a gene: 4. Germline V gene lookup returns CDR1 SNHLY and CDR2 FYNNEI. The CDR3 runs 13 residues. This CDR3 reads CASSGLAMDTQYF. CDR3 sequence (DNA): TGTGCCAGCAGTGGACTAGCCATGGATACGCAGTATTTT.

This chain joins TRBV25-1 and TRBJ1-2; 7 nucleotides match TRBD1. The CDR3 runs 13 residues. Trimming removed 2 bases from V and 4 bases from J; junction bases left unmatched: 1. Germline CDR1 and CDR2: MGHDK and SYGVNS. The CDR3 here is CASSEGTVYGYTF. CDR3 bases: TGTGCCAGCAGTGAAGGGACAGTCTATGGCTACACCTTC.

The chain carries TRBV6-5 and TRBJ2-5; 8 nucleotides agree with TRBD1. With V trimmed by 0 bases and J by 5 bases, 2 bases remained unmatched. CDR3 length: 14 residues. Germline CDR1 and CDR2: MNHEY and SVGAGI. The CDR3 nucleotides are TGTGCCAGCAGTTACTCGACAGGGGCCGAGACCCAGTACTTC. It encodes CASSYSTGAETQYF.

This clone was observed at least ten times. The chain has TRBV29-1 and TRBJ2-1, with 7 bases lining up with TRBD1. CDR1 and CDR2 from the germline V gene are SQVTM and ANQGSEA. The CDR3 is 13 residues long. Here the CDR3 reads CRRQGAFYNEQFF. DNA for the CDR3: TGCAGAAGACAGGGAGCGTTCTACAATGAGCAGTTCTTC.

The rearrangement joins TRBV4-2 to TRBJ2-2; TRBD2 matches at 7 bases. Germline V gene sequence: CDR1 LGHNA, CDR2 YNFKEQ. The CDR3 totals 17 residues. V dropped 2 bases and J dropped 5; count of bases not matched to a gene: 11. CDR3 amino acids: CASSQKRDALGTGELFF. For the CDR3, the DNA is TGTGCCAGCAGCCAAAAGCGGGATGCCCTAGGTACCGGGGAGCTGTTTTTT.

This clone was found a few times. V and J are TRBV10-1 and TRBJ1-5, with TRBD1 as a possible D gene (5 bases). The germline V and J ends were trimmed by 2 bases and 0 bases, with 17 bases remaining between them. The length of the CDR3 is 18 residues. The germline V gene encodes CDR1 WNHNN and CDR2 SYGVQD (reference sequence). The chain's CDR3 is CASSEAPRQNNSNQPQHF. The CDR3 DNA follows: TGCGCCAGCAGTGAGGCGCCCAGACAGAACAATAGCAATCAGCCCCAGCATTTT.

This sequence joins TRBV6-2 or TRBV6-3 and TRBJ2-3, with a tentative D call TRBD2 (6 bases). This CDR3 comprises 15 residues. Trimming left V 2 bases short and J 1 base short, with 10 bases between. The germline CDR1 and CDR2 sequences are MNHEY and SVGEGT. The chain's CDR3 is CASSYVGTRTDTQYF. In nucleotides, the CDR3 is TGTGCCAGCAGTTACGTGGGGACTCGCACAGATACGCAGTATTTT.

CDR3 nucleotide sequence: TGTGCCAGTAGTGCAGGCCAGAGTGATGAGCAGTTCTTC. Amino acids: CASSAGQSDEQFF. The rearrangement links TRBV19 to TRBJ2-1; no clear D. Germline loops: CDR1 LNHDA, CDR2 SQIVND (reference sequence). This CDR3 has 13 residues. The V end was cut by 5 bases, the J end by 8 bases, with 13 bases between.

To note about this clone: At one end the junction does not follow the germline gene, possibly because of a read error. CDR3 DNA sequence: TGTGCCATCACTCCAGCGGGGGTAACAGAAACGCAGTATTTT. It is translated as CAITPAGVTETQYF. V is TRBV10-3 and J is TRBJ2-3, with 8 bases matching TRBD2. The germline CDR1 and CDR2 sequences are ENHRY and SYGVKD. This CDR3 is 14 amino acids long.

The chain couples TRBV5-1 to TRBJ2-5; 7 positions agree with TRBD1. The germline gives CDR1 SGHRS, CDR2 YFSETQ. Trimming at V came to 3 bases and at J to 1 base, leaving 3 bases not matched to a gene. The CDR3 is 14 residues long. The CDR3 DNA follows: TGCGCCAGCAGCTCGGGGACAGTCCAAGAGACCCAGTACTTC. Encoded protein: CASSSGTVQETQYF.